Included here is one T cell receptor beta chain sequence, with context. Each CDR3 protein gets one entry after TCRdb re-called the PCR reads with MiXCR. This sample has 9,500 to 14,000 distinct CDR3 sequences, with 26% found just once. Germline assignment: CDR1 MNHNS and CDR2 SASEGT. The germline V and J ends were trimmed by 4 bases and 5 bases, with 13 bases remaining between them. The CDR3 runs 14 residues. This sample is part of a study of immune characterization of retroperitoneal liposarcoma. Sample: tumor tissue. The chain uses TRBV6-1 and TRBJ2-3; D perhaps matches TRBD1 (6 bases). The sequence derives from a female donor with retroperitoneal liposarcoma. This CDR3 reads CASSVNRVVDTQYF. The DNA of the CDR3 is TGTGCCAGCAGTGTAAACAGGGTTGTAGATACGCAGTATTTT.